This entry concerns a single TCR beta chain. This sample was included in a study of control samples from healthy donors and cancer patients. Sequencing was performed with immunoSEQ multiplex PCR; in TCRdb, only in-frame clones are kept and a portion is missing. The sample consists of about 110,000 clones, 80% to 95% of them appearing once. V lost 1 base and J 2 bases, leaving 14 bases between the germline ends. Germline assignment: CDR1 SGHTA and CDR2 FQGTGA. CDR3 length: 17 residues. Sequences were obtained from blood. The clonotype was recovered from a woman aged 18-29 years in good health. The rearrangement joins TRBV7-3 to TRBJ2-2; D might be TRBD2 (6 bases). The CDR3 region has the DNA TGTGCCAGCAGCTTAAGAGGGCGCGGGACCAACACCGGGGAGCTGTTTTTT. Translated, it gives CASSLRGRGTNTGELFF.